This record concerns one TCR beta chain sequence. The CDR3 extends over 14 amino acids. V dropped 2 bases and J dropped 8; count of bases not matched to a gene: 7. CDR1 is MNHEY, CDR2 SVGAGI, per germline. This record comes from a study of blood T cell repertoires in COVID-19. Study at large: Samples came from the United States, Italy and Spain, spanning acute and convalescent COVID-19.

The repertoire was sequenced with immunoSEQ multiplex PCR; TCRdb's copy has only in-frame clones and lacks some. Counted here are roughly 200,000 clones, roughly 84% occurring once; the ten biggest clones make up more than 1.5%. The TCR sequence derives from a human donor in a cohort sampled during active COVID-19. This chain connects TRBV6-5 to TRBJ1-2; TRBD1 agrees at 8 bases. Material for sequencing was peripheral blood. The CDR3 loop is CASSYQGTGGGYTF. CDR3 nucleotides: TGTGCCAGCAGTTACCAGGGGACAGGCGGGGGCTACACCTTC.